The 27 T cell receptor beta chains below were found in one sample sequenced in a study of cytomegalovirus exposure and HLA in healthy donors listed by TCRdb under 2017. The receptor library was made with the immunoSEQ multiplex PCR assay. A mixture of 60 forward primers for TCR Vbeta segments and 13 reverse primers for TCR Jbeta segments was used in the multiplex PCR. This is the immuneACCESS table as TCRdb keeps it, with only in-frame sequences that have V and J called. A part of the clones is gone; compared with another copy, unresolved V genes explain less than half, and the rest is unexplained. Recorded for this sample are about 140,000 clones; 77% of them occurred a single time. 1.5% to 2% of the sample lies in the top ten. Material: PBMCs. The receptor set was obtained from a female donor in good health and CMV-seronegative.

A remark on this clone: Sequence at one end of the junction differs from germline and may be a read error. V gene TRBV5-6 combines with J gene TRBJ1-1, with D possibly matching TRBD1 (6 bases). The germline V gene has CDR1 SGHDT and CDR2 YYEEEE. This CDR3 spans 13 amino acids. The CDR3 DNA follows: TGTGCCAGCAGCCTTTCGGGGGGGGCTGAGGCTTTCTTT. It yields the protein CASSLSGGAEAFF.

This clone was picked up one time. The chain carries TRBV2 and TRBJ2-1; 9 bases line up with TRBD1. V shed 3 bases, J shed 2 bases, and the junction held 2 bases outside the gene matches. CDR1 and CDR2 from the germline V gene are SNHLY and FYNNEI. This CDR3 is built from 15 residues. CDR3 nucleotides: TGTGCCAGCAGTGAGGACAGGGGAGCCTACAATGAGCAGTTCTTC. It codes for CASSEDRGAYNEQFF.

Only a few counts were recorded for this clone. This chain joins TRBV28 and TRBJ2-7, with D maybe TRBD2 (7 bases). Germline V gene data show CDR1 as MDHEN and CDR2 as SYDVKM. The CDR3 is 14 amino acids. Trimming took 6 bases from V and 0 from J, leaving 12 bases between them. As DNA, the CDR3 is TGTGCCAGCAGACCCGGGGGGCTCTCCTACGAGCAGTACTTC. Translated, it gives CASRPGGLSYEQYF. Variable domain in full (rest from reference TRBV28 and TRBJ2-7): DVKVTQSSRYLVKRTGEKVFLECVQDMDHENMFWYRQDPGLGLRLIYFSYDVKMKEKGDIPEGYSVSREKKERFSLILESASTNQTSMYLCASRPGGLSYEQYFGPGTRLTVT.

The V gene is TRBV6-5, the J gene TRBJ2-1; TRBD2 matches at 10 bases. J was trimmed by 6 bases and V by 7 bases; bases with no gene match: 9. CDR1 is MNHEY and CDR2 is SVGAGI in the germline V gene. The CDR3 is 15 amino acids. The CDR3 here is CASNMGTSAVNEQFF. CDR3 DNA sequence: TGTGCCAGCAACATGGGGACTAGCGCGGTCAATGAGCAGTTCTTC.

The V gene is TRBV29-1, the J gene TRBJ1-3; the match to TRBD1 covers 7 bases. The CDR3 runs to 13 residues. Losses at the gene ends were 7 bases for V and 2 bases for J; bases not matched to a gene: 5. CDR1 is SQVTM and CDR2 is ANQGSEA in the germline V gene. CDR3 sequence (DNA): TGCAGCGGGGACGACAGGGCTGGAAACACCATATATTTT. Translation: CSGDDRAGNTIYF.

V and J are TRBV10-3 and TRBJ1-4; D is uncertain. Trimming shortened V by 4 bases and J by 2 bases, and 8 bases separated the two germline ends. The CDR3 is made up of 14 amino acids. In germline, CDR1 is ENHRY, CDR2 SYGVKD. CDR3 sequence (DNA): TGTGCCATCAGTGGTGGAGGGACTAATGAAAAACTGTTTTTT. It codes for CAISGGGTNEKLFF.

CDR3 region: CASSKVRDRGNTGELFF. CDR3 bases: TGTGCCAGCAGCAAAGTGCGCGACAGGGGGAACACCGGGGAGCTGTTTTTT. The chain carries TRBV21-1 and TRBJ2-2; the DNA was not used to check the table's D call, TRBD1. TRBV21-1 is flagged as a pseudogene. This CDR3 has 17 residues.

The rearrangement links TRBV29-1 to TRBJ2-4; D is possibly TRBD1 (6 bases). Trimming stripped 0 bases from V and 0 bases from J, with 12 bases between. Germline CDR1 is SQVTM and CDR2 is ANQGSEA. The length of the CDR3 is 16 residues. CDR3 DNA sequence: TGCAGCGTTGAAGATAAGGGGGATCTAGCCAAAAACATTCAGTACTTC. As protein: CSVEDKGDLAKNIQYF. Full variable domain (remainder filled in from reference TRBV29-1 and TRBJ2-4): SAVISQKPSRDICQRGTSLTIQCQVDSQVTMMFWYRQQPGQSLTLIATANQGSEATYESGFVIDKFPISRPNLTFSTLTVSNMSPEDSSIYLCSVEDKGDLAKNIQYFGAGTRLSVL.

The chain is built from TRBV6-1 and TRBJ2-5; the D gene is possibly TRBD1 (6 bases). V was shortened by 6 bases and J by 5 bases, with 13 bases between the two germline ends. Germline CDR1 MNHNS, CDR2 SASEGT. The CDR3 spans 13 residues. The CDR3 region has the DNA TGTGCCAGCAGACAGGGTGTAGGCGAGACCCAGTACTTC. The encoded protein is CASRQGVGETQYF.

The chain employs TRBV10-2 and TRBJ2-7; D is uncertain. The CDR3 extends over 15 amino acids. V was cut by 3 bases and J by 5 bases, with 17 bases left in between. The germline CDR1 and CDR2 sequences are WSHSY and SAAADI. The DNA for the CDR3 is TGCGCCAGCAGTGATTTTGGAGCTCCGCCCGACGAGCAGTACTTC. Translation: CASSDFGAPPDEQYF.

J is TRBJ2-3 and V is TRBV5-5; 14 bases agree with TRBD2. V lost 0 bases to trimming and J lost 4 bases; unmatched junction nucleotides: 4. CDR3 size: 17 residues. Germline V gene data show CDR1 as SGHKS and CDR2 as YYEKEE (reference sequence). The CDR3 DNA sequence: TGTGCCAGCAGCTTGGGACTAGCGGGGGGGGCGGCAGATACGCAGTATTTT. Amino acids: CASSLGLAGGAADTQYF. Supplemented by reference TRBV5-5 and TRBJ2-3, the full variable domain reads DAGVTQSPTHLIKTRGQQVTLRCSPISGHKSVSWYQQVLGQGPQFIFQYYEKEERGRGNFPDRFSARQFPNYSSELNVNALLLGDSALYLCASSLGLAGGAADTQYFGPGTRLTVL.

V is TRBV6-5 and J is TRBJ1-4, with 7 nucleotides matching TRBD1. Germline trimming cut 8 bases from V and 6 bases from J; bases unmatched to any gene: 6. The CDR3 extends over 13 amino acids. CDR1 is MNHEY and CDR2 is SVGAGI in the germline V gene. The CDR3 here is CASQGGEDEKLFF. CDR3 sequence (DNA): TGTGCCAGCCAGGGGGGCGAAGATGAAAAACTGTTTTTT.

The rearrangement uses TRBV10-3 and TRBJ1-1; D possibly corresponds to TRBD1 (6 bases). From germline, CDR1 is ENHRY and CDR2 SYGVKD. This CDR3 comprises 13 residues. The V gene lost 6 bases and the J gene lost 7 bases, with 15 bases spanning the gap. As DNA, the CDR3 is TGTGCCATCAGACGACAGGACGGTGGTGAAGCTTTCTTT. Its translation: CAIRRQDGGEAFF.

V is TRBV6-1 and J is TRBJ2-7; 9 bases are a match to TRBD2. Germline assignment: CDR1 MNHNS and CDR2 SASEGT. Trimming at V came to 6 bases and at J to 7 bases, leaving 10 bases not matched to a gene. This CDR3 region has 14 residues. CDR3 bases: TGTGCCAGCAGACTAGCGGGTGAGAACTGGGAGCAGTACTTC. Encoded protein: CASRLAGENWEQYF.

CDR3 nucleotide sequence: TGTGCCAGCAGCGTAGTCTTCGGGGAGTATGGCTACACCTTC. The encoded protein is CASSVVFGEYGYTF. This rearrangement joins TRBV5-6 to TRBJ1-2; D gene ambiguous. The V end was cut by 4 bases, the J end by 5 bases, with 15 bases between. The germline V gene encodes CDR1 SGHDT and CDR2 YYEEEE. This CDR3 is built from 14 residues.

The rearrangement joins TRBV29-1 to TRBJ1-2; maybe TRBD1 (6 bases). The CDR3 totals 16 residues. V was pared by 0 bases and J by 4 bases, with 18 bases between. Germline CDR1 and CDR2: SQVTM and ANQGSEA. The CDR3 bases are TGCAGCGTTGAAGACCTGGACAGTTCGGACCTCTATGGCTACACCTTC. This sequence encodes CSVEDLDSSDLYGYTF.

The chain links TRBV2 to TRBJ1-5; 7 bases match TRBD1. The CDR3 contains 13 residues. CDR1 and CDR2 (germline): SNHLY, FYNNEI. V shed 4 bases and J 6 bases; nucleotides not matched to a gene: 3. The CDR3 DNA follows: TGTGCCAGCAGTGGACAGGGTTCTCAGCCCCAGCATTTT. Its protein product is CASSGQGSQPQHF.

The chain couples TRBV6-6 to TRBJ1-2, with D tentatively TRBD1 (5 bases). V was clipped by 11 bases and J by 0 bases, with 13 bases between them. The CDR3 is 13 amino acids. Germline V gives CDR1 MNHNY, CDR2 SVGAGI (reference sequence). CDR3 coding DNA: TGTGCCGCGAGAGAGACAGCTAACTATGGCTACACCTTC. This gives the protein CAARETANYGYTF.

This chain connects TRBV7-6 to TRBJ2-7, with 8 bases lining up with TRBD1. V was clipped by 3 bases and J by 0 bases; unmatched bases: 16. This CDR3 comprises 19 residues. Germline loops: CDR1 SGHVS, CDR2 FNYEAQ. The DNA of the CDR3 is TGTGCCAGCAGCTTTCAGATCGGGACGGGACAGGTCAGCTCCTACGAGCAGTACTTC. The encoded protein is CASSFQIGTGQVSSYEQYF.

The rearrangement uses TRBV25-1 and TRBJ2-5, with D hard to call. In germline, CDR1 is MGHDK, CDR2 SYGVNS. Trimming pared 5 bases from V and 5 bases from J, leaving 6 bases between. CDR3 length: 11 residues. CDR3 region: CASSFGETQYF. The DNA of the CDR3 is TGTGCCAGCAGTTTCGGGGAGACCCAGTACTTC.

The chain has TRBV7-9 and TRBJ2-1; D is undetermined. V was clipped by 3 bases and J by 11 bases, with 11 bases between them. CDR3 length: 12 residues. Germline CDR1 reads SEHNR; CDR2 reads FQNEAQ (reference sequence). The CDR3 is CASSLGYKKQFF. The CDR3 region has the DNA TGTGCCAGCAGCTTGGGCTACAAGAAGCAGTTCTTC.

The chain recombines TRBV10-1 with TRBJ2-2, with 12 positions matching TRBD2. This CDR3 contains 17 residues. Germline V gives CDR1 WNHNN, CDR2 SYGVQD (reference sequence). The J segment lost 6 bases and the V segment lost 2 bases, leaving 7 bases of the junction unmatched. CDR3 loop: CASSERLAGAGAGELFF. CDR3 nucleotide sequence: TGCGCCAGCAGTGAGCGACTAGCGGGAGCTGGGGCCGGGGAGCTGTTTTTT.

The chain uses TRBV18 and TRBJ2-2, with D possibly TRBD2 on 6 matching bases. Germline V gene sequence: CDR1 KGHSH, CDR2 LQKENI. CDR3 length: 14 amino acids. The CDR3: CGSRRASNTGELFF. As DNA, the CDR3 is TGTGGCAGTAGGAGGGCCTCGAACACCGGGGAGCTGTTTTTT.

This clone was observed a single time. For the CDR3, the DNA is TGTGCCAGCAGCCGTCCGGACAGACTATACGAGCAGTACTTC. Translated, it gives CASSRPDRLYEQYF. This rearrangement joins TRBV27 to TRBJ2-7, with a weak D call TRBD1 (6 bases). This CDR3 has 14 amino acids. Germline assignment: CDR1 MNHEY and CDR2 SMNVEV (reference sequence). Trimming pared 6 bases from V and 4 bases from J, leaving 16 bases between.

V and J are TRBV27 and TRBJ1-5; 9 nucleotides match TRBD1. The CDR3 length is 15 residues. Trimming removed 6 bases from V and 6 bases from J; junction bases left unmatched: 9. Per germline, CDR1 MNHEY and CDR2 SMNVEV (reference sequence). The CDR3 region is CASSLAGQGLQPQHF. In DNA form, the CDR3 reads TGTGCCAGCAGCTTGGCGGGACAGGGACTTCAGCCCCAGCATTTT.

The chain recombines TRBV9 with TRBJ1-6; TRBD1 is a possible D gene (6 bases). V lost 3 bases and J 5 bases, leaving 12 bases between the germline ends. The CDR3 runs to 15 residues. CDR1 is SGDLS, CDR2 YYNGEE, per germline. This CDR3 is CASSAGAGDNSPLHF. Written as DNA, the CDR3 is TGTGCCAGCAGCGCCGGGGCAGGGGATAATTCACCCCTCCACTTT.

This chain joins TRBV9 and TRBJ2-3; D gene ambiguous. The CDR3 extends over 17 amino acids. V lost 0 bases to trimming and J lost 1 base, with 15 bases between them. In germline, CDR1 is SGDLS, CDR2 YYNGEE. CDR3 nucleotides: TGTGCCAGCAGCGTAGAGGCAGACTTGTGGGGCACAGATACGCAGTATTTT. This codes for CASSVEADLWGTDTQYF.